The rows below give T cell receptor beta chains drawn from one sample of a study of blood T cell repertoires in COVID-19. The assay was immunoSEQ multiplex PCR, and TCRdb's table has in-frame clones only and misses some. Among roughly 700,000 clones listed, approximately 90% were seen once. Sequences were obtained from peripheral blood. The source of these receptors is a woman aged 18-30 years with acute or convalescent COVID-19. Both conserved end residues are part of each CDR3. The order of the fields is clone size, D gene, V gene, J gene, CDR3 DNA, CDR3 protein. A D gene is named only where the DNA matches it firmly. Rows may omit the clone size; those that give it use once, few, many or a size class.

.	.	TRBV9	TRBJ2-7	TGTGCCAGCAGCGCTTACTACGAGCAGTACTTC	CASSAYYEQYF
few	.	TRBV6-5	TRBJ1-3	TGTGCCAGCAGTTACGTCGGCAGAGCGGGAAACACCATATATTTT	CASSYVGRAGNTIYF
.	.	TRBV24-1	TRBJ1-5	TGTGCCCCCTATATCGGTCAGCCCCAGCATTTT	CAPYIGQPQHF
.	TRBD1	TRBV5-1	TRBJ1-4	TGCGCCAGCAGTCGAATCGGCGGACAGGGGGGTGAAAAACTGTTTTTT	CASSRIGGQGGEKLFF
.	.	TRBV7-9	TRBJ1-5	TGTGCCAGCAGGGGGGGGGACACCATCAATCAGCCCCAGCATTTT	CASRGGDTINQPQHF
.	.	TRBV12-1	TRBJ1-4	TGTGCCAGCACCGAGCACAGGGGGCTACATGAAAAACTGTTTTTT	CASTEHRGLHEKLFF
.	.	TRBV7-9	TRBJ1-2	TGTGCCAGCAGCTCGTGGGCAGCAGTCAAATATGGCTACACCTTC	CASSSWAAVKYGYTF
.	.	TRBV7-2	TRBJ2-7	TGTGCCAGCAGCGACAAAGCAGGGTTCAACGAGCAGTACTTC	CASSDKAGFNEQYF
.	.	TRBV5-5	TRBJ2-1	TGTGCCAGCAGCCCAAGCAGGAGGAACAATGAGCAGTTCTTC	CASSPSRRNNEQFF
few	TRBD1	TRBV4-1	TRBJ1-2	TGCGCCAGCAGCCCCAGGACAGGGGGCTATGGCTACACCTTC	CASSPRTGGYGYTF
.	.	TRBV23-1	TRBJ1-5	TGCGCCAGCAGTCCCCCAACCCAAGGGGGCAATCAGCCCCAGCATTTT	CASSPPTQGGNQPQHF
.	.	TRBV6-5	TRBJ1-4	TGTGCCAGCACCAGGGCCCTTGAAAAACTGTTTTTT	CASTRALEKLFF
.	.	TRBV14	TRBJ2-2	TGTGCCAGCAGTCCCACATCAATCGGGGAGCTGTTTTTT	CASSPTSIGELFF
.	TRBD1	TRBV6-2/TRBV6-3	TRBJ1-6	TGTGCCAGCAGTTGGACAGGGGGGCCACCCCTCCACTTT	CASSWTGGPPLHF
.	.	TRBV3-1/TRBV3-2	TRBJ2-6	TGTGCCAGCAGTTTTACAGTCTCTGGGGCCAACGTCCTGACTTTC	CASSFTVSGANVLTF
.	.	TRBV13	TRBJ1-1	TGTGCCAGCAGCACCCAGGGTGGCGGTGAAGCTTTCTTT	CASSTQGGGEAFF
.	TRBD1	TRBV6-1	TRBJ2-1	TGTGCCAGCAGTGCTTCCGGGACAGGCTTTGGGTTTGAGCAGTTCTTC	CASSASGTGFGFEQFF
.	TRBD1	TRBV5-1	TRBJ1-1	TGCGCCAGCAGCTTACAGGGGGCGCAGACTTCCACTGAAGCTTTCTTT	CASSLQGAQTSTEAFF
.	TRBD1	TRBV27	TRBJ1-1	TGTGCCAGCAGTTTAAGAGGACAGGCCGATTACACTGAAGCTTTCTTT	CASSLRGQADYTEAFF
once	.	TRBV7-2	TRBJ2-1	TGTGCCAGCAGCTCCCGGGAACTCAATGAGCAGTTCTTC	CASSSRELNEQFF
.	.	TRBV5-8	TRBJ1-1	TGTGCCAGCAGAGGACTGTACAGGGAAAGAACTGAAGCTTTCTTT	CASRGLYRERTEAFF
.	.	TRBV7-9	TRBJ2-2	TGTGCCAGCAGCTTAGTTTCACCAGACACCGGGGAGCTGTTTTTT	CASSLVSPDTGELFF
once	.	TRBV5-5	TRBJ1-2	TGTGCCAGCAGCTTGGGAATCTGGGGCTCCTCGGATGGCTACACCTTC	CASSLGIWGSSDGYTF
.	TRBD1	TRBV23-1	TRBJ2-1	TGCGCCAGCGGGAAGACAGGGGGCGGGCCCCCCCTTACCTACAATGAGCAGTTCTTC	CASGKTGGGPPLTYNEQFF
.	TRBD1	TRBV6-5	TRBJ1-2	TGTGCCAGCAGGCCGACAGGGGGACTTAACTATGGCTACACCTTC	CASRPTGGLNYGYTF
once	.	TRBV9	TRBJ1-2	TGTGCCAGCAGCTCCGGGACATCCTATGGCTACACCTTC	CASSSGTSYGYTF
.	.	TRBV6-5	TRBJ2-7	TGTGCCAGCAGTTACAGGGAGATGGGCTACGAGCAGTACTTC	CASSYREMGYEQYF
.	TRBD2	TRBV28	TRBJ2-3	TGTGCCAGCAGTCTGCCAACGACTAGCGGGGACACAGATACGCAGTATTTT	CASSLPTTSGDTDTQYF
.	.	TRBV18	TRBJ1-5	TGTGCCAGCTCCCCGTTGGGGAGTCAGCCCCAGCATTTT	CASSPLGSQPQHF
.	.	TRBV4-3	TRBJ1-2	TGCGCCAGCAGCCAACAGGGGTTTGGAGGCTACACCTTC	CASSQQGFGGYTF
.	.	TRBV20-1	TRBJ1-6	TGCAGTGCTAGTTCAGGGGCTACCCTTTGGGCCTATAATTCACCCCTCCACTTT	CSASSGATLWAYNSPLHF
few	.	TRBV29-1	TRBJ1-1	TGCAGCGTAGATGCTACCGGCACTGAAGCTTTCTTT	CSVDATGTEAFF
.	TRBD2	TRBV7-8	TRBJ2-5	TGTGCCAGCAGCTTAGTCGGTAGCGGGGGCCCCGGAGAGACCCAGTACTTC	CASSLVGSGGPGETQYF
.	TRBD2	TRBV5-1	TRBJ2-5	TGCGCCAGCAGCTTGCCTAGCGGGGATTTGGAGACCCAGTACTTC	CASSLPSGDLETQYF
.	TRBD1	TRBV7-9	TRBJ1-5	TGTGCCAGCAGCTTAGAGGGGACAGGCGAGAGGGGAAATCAGCCCCAGCATTTT	CASSLEGTGERGNQPQHF
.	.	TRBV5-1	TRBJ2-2	TGCGCCAGCAGCTTTTGGGAGAATGGGGACGGGGAGCTGTTTTTT	CASSFWENGDGELFF
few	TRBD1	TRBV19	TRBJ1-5	TGTGCCAGTTTGGCCCGGGAGGGGGCAAATCAGCCCCAGCATTTT	CASLAREGANQPQHF
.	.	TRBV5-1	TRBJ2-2	TGCGCCAACCTTTTCGGGATACTTAGGACTGGGGAGCTGTTTTTT	CANLFGILRTGELFF
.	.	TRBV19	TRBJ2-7	TGTGCCAGTAGTAACGCAGGGGCCTACGAGCAGTACTTC	CASSNAGAYEQYF
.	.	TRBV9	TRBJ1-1	TGTGCCAGCAGCGGGCCCCGGACAGACTCGAACACTGAAGCTTTCTTT	CASSGPRTDSNTEAFF
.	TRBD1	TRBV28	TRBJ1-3	TGTGCCAGCAGTCCCACAGGGGTTTCTGGAAACACCATATATTTT	CASSPTGVSGNTIYF
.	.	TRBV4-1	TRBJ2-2	TGCGCCAGCAGCCAAGATCGACGGGCCGGGGAGCTGTTTTTT	CASSQDRRAGELFF
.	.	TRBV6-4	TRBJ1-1	TGTGCCAGCAGTGATCCGCTCTGGGAGGGGCGAATGAACACTGAAGCTTTCTTT	CASSDPLWEGRMNTEAFF
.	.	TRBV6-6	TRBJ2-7	TGTGCCAGCAGTTACCCCCGGACAGAAGAGGACTACGAGCAGTACTTC	CASSYPRTEEDYEQYF
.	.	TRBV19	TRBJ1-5	TGTGCCAGTAGTATAGATAGTTCGGCGGGGCAGCCCCAGCATTTT	CASSIDSSAGQPQHF
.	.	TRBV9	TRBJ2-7	TGTGCCAGCAGCGTAGAAGGCGGGGGCCGACACCACGAGCAGTACTTC	CASSVEGGGRHHEQYF
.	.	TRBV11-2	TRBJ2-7	TGTGCCAGCAGCCTCATTGAGGAGCAGTACTTC	CASSLIEEQYF
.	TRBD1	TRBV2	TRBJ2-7	TGTGCCAGCAGGAAGACAGGGAAAGGGGAGCAGTACTTC	CASRKTGKGEQYF
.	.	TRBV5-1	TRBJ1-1	TGCGCCAGCAGCAGGGGGACCCCCGCACGGGAAGCTTTCTTT	CASSRGTPAREAFF
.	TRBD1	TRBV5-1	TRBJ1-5	TGCGCCAGCAGCGCAGGACAGGGAGAGCAGCCCCAGCATTTT	CASSAGQGEQPQHF
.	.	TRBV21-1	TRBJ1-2	TGTGCCAGCAGCGAATTACAGGGGGCGCATGGCTACACCTTC	CASSELQGAHGYTF
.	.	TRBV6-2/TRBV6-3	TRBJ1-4	TGTGCCAGCAGTTGGGGAGAAGGAACTAATGAAAAACTGTTTTTT	CASSWGEGTNEKLFF
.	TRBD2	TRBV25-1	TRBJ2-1	TGTGCCAGCAGTGGCCCTGGGAGGGGAGGCTACAATGAGCAGTTCTTC	CASSGPGRGGYNEQFF
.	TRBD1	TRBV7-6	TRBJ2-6	TGTGCCAGCAGCTTGGGACAGGGGGGCTCTGGGGCCAACGTCCTGACTTTC	CASSLGQGGSGANVLTF
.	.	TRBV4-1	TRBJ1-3	TGCGCCAGCAGCCCCTCTGCCGGACAGTTGGGAAACACCATATATTTT	CASSPSAGQLGNTIYF